This T cell receptor beta chain is drawn from a study of CD8+ T cells in alopecia areata. CDR1 SGHTA and CDR2 FQGNSA come from the germline V gene. The V end lost 2 bases, the J end lost 13 bases, and 9 bases lay between the germline ends. The CDR3 sequence is 12 residues long. Indicated treatment: oral pan-JAK inhibitor, 5-10 mg twice daily. Whole-study findings and limits: Scalp sequencing captures resident alphabeta T cells of normal skin too. It was observed that many expanded lesional clones persisted in scalp and blood during tofacitinib. Whereas mice showed it more clearly, TCR sharing across patients was murkier, possibly because of HLA.

RNA was extracted and reverse transcribed into cDNA as the sequencing template. Clones were sequenced by immunoSEQ multiplex PCR, and TCRdb holds only the in-frame ones, with some missing. The sample shows about 210,000 clones, over 60% of them seen only once. A note on this clone: Its antigen is unidentified.

The rearrangement joins TRBV7-2 to TRBJ1-6; D uncertain. The sequence derives from a human donor with alopecia areata. This specimen consisted of CD4+ T cells sorted from blood, obtained at week 4, from a patient treated with tofacitinib. The CDR3 nucleotides are TGTGCCAGCAGCTTAAGAATTGTCCCCCTCCACTTT. It yields the protein CASSLRIVPLHF.